The 5 T cell receptor beta chains in this list originate from one sample, sequenced in a study of T cell repertoires in ileal Crohn's disease. TCRdb keeps only in-frame clones here, not all; method: immunoSEQ multiplex PCR. Counted here are about 31,000 clones, 80% to 85% occurring once; the ten biggest clones make up about 6%. Sequencing was performed on ileal tissue. Source of these receptors: an adult with Crohn's disease.

As concerns this clone: At one boundary the junction diverges from the germline segment, which might be a read error. The V and J genes are TRBV9 and TRBJ2-2; 7 bases line up with TRBD2. CDR1 is SGDLS, CDR2 YYNGEE, per germline. The CDR3 has 15 amino acids. CDR3 nucleotide sequence: TGTGTCAGCGGACTGGGACTAAGTAGAGCCGGGGAGCTGTTTTTT. Translating it yields CVSGLGLSRAGELFF.

The gene calls are TRBV4-1 and TRBJ1-5; a weak D match, TRBD1 (5 bases). V dropped 5 bases and J dropped 7 bases, with 15 bases sitting between them. This CDR3 contains 14 residues. Germline loops: CDR1 MGHRA, CDR2 YSYEKL. The chain's CDR3 is CASSSAQGLQPQHF. The CDR3 coding sequence is TGCGCCAGCAGCTCCGCGCAGGGTCTACAGCCCCAGCATTTT.

This chain uses TRBV7-9 with TRBJ2-7, with TRBD1 as a possible D gene (5 bases). This CDR3 contains 14 residues. Germline V gene lookup returns CDR1 SEHNR and CDR2 FQNEAQ (reference sequence). The V end lost 1 base, the J end lost 5 bases, and 12 bases lay between the germline ends. The CDR3, as DNA: TGTGCCAGCAGCTTAGGGGCAGGGTGGCACGAGCAGTACTTC. Amino acid sequence: CASSLGAGWHEQYF.

The chain joins TRBV9 to TRBJ1-1; D is unclear. The V gene's germline CDR1 is SGDLS and CDR2 YYNGEE. The CDR3 has 13 amino acids. The ends were cut back, 6 bases at V and 4 bases at J, with 13 bases in the middle. The CDR3 reads CASNGGFATEAFF. The CDR3 coding sequence is TGTGCCAGCAACGGAGGATTCGCCACTGAAGCTTTCTTT.

The chain couples TRBV27 to TRBJ1-2; TRBD1 matches at 8 bases. The trim removed 5 bases at V and 4 bases at J, leaving 6 bases unmatched. The CDR3 runs to 14 residues. Per germline, CDR1 MNHEY and CDR2 SMNVEV (reference sequence). Here the CDR3 DNA reads TGTGCCAGCAGTCTCGGGACAGGAGTCTATGGCTACACCTTC. Translation gives CASSLGTGVYGYTF.